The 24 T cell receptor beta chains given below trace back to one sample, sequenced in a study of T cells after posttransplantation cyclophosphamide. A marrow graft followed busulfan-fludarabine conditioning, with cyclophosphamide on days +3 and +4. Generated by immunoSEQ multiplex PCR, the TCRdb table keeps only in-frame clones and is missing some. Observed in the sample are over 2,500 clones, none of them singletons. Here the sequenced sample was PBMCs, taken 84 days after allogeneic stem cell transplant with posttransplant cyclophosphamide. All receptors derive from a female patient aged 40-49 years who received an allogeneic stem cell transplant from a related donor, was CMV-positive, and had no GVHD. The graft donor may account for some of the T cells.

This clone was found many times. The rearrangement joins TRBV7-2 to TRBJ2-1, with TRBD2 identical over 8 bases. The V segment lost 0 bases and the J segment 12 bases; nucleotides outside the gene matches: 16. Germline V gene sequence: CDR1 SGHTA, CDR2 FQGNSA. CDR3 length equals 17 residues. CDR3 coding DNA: TGTGCCAGCAGCTTAGCAGGAGCGGGGGCCGCTTGGGAAGTGCAGTTCTTC. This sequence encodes CASSLAGAGAAWEVQFF.

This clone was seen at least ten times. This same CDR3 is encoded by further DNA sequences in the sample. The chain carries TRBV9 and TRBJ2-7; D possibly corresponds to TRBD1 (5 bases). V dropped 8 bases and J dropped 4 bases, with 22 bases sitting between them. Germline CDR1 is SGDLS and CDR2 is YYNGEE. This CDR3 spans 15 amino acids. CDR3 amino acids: CASSFKQETAYEQYF. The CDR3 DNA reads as TGTGCCAGTAGTTTCAAACAGGAGACGGCATACGAGCAGTACTTC.

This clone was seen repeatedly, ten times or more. The CDR3 is CASSRSGANVLTF. In DNA form, the CDR3 reads TGCGCCAGCAGCCGCTCTGGGGCCAACGTCCTGACTTTC. This chain links TRBV5-1 with TRBJ2-6; D ambiguous. Germline CDR1 is SGHRS and CDR2 is YFSETQ. CDR3 size: 13 residues. V gave up 4 bases and J gave up 0 bases, with 2 bases separating them.

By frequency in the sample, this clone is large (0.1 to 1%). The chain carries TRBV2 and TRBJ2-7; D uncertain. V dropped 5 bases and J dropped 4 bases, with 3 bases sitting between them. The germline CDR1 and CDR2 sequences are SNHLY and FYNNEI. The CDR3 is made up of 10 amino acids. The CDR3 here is CASSYYEQYF. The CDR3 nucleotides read TGTGCCAGCAGTTATTACGAGCAGTACTTC.

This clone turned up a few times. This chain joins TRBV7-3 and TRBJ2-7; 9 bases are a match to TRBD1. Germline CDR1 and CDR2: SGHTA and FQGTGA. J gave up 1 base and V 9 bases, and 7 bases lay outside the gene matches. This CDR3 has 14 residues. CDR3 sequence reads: CARGVGTGSYEQYF. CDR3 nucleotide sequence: TGTGCCAGAGGGGTCGGGACAGGGTCCTACGAGCAGTACTTC.

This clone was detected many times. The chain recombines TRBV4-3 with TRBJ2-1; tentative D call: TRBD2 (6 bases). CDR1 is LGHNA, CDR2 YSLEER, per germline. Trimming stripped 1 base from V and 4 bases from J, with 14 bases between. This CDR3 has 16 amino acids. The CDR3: CASSQGAVGGYNEQFF. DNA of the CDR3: TGCGCCAGCAGCCAAGGCGCAGTCGGAGGGTACAATGAGCAGTTCTTC.

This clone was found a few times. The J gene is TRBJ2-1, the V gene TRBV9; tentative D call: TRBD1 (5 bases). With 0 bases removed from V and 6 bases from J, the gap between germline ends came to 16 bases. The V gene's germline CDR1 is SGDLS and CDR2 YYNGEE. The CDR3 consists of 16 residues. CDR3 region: CASSVGLRKGFNEQFF. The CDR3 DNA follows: TGTGCCAGCAGCGTAGGTCTGAGGAAGGGGTTCAATGAGCAGTTCTTC.

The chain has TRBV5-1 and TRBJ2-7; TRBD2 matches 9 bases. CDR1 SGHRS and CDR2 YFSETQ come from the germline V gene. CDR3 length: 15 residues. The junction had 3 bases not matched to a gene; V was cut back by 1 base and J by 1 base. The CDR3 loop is CASSLSGGPSYEQYF. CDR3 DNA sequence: TGCGCCAGCAGCTTGAGCGGGGGGCCTTCCTACGAGCAGTACTTC.

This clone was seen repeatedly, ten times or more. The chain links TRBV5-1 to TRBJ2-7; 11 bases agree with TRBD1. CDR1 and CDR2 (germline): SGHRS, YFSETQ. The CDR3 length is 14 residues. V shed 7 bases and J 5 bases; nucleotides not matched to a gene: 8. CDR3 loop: CASSQGQGVDEQYF. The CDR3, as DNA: TGCGCCAGCTCTCAGGGACAGGGGGTGGACGAGCAGTACTTC.

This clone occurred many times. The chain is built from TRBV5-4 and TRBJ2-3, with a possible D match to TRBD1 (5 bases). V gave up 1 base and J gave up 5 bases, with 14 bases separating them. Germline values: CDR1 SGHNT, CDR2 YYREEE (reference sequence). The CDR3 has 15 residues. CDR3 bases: TGTGCCAGCAGCTTGAATGCACAGGAAGGAGATACGCAGTATTTT. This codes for CASSLNAQEGDTQYF.

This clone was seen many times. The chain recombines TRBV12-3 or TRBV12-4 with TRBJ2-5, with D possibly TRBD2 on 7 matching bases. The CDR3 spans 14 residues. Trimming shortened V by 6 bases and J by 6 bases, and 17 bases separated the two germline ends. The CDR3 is CASRAPGGGQTQYF. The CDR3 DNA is TGTGCCAGCAGGGCCCCGGGGGGCGGTCAGACCCAGTACTTC.

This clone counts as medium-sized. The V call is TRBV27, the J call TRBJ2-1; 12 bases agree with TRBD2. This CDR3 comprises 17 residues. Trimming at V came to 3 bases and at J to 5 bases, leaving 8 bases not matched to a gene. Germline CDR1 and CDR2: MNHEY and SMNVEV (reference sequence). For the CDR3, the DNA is TGTGCCAGCAGTTTTCTCCGGACTAGCGGGGAGCACAATGAGCAGTTCTTC. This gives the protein CASSFLRTSGEHNEQFF.

The CDR3 DNA reads as TGCGCCAGCAGCACCGGACTAGCGGGGGGTATGCTCGGGAGCGAGCAGTACTTC. Translated: CASSTGLAGGMLGSEQYF. V usage is TRBV5-1 and J usage is TRBJ2-7; 14 bases line up with TRBD2. Germline V gene data show CDR1 as SGHRS and CDR2 as YFSETQ. The CDR3 extends over 18 amino acids. V was pared by 4 bases and J by 6 bases, with 15 bases of the junction left unmatched.

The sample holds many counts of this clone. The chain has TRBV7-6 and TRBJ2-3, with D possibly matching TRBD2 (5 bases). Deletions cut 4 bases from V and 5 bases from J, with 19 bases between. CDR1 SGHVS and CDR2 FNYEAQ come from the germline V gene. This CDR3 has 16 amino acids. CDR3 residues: CASSSSGLPPGDTQYF. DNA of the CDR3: TGTGCCAGCAGCTCGTCCGGACTTCCCCCGGGAGATACGCAGTATTTT.

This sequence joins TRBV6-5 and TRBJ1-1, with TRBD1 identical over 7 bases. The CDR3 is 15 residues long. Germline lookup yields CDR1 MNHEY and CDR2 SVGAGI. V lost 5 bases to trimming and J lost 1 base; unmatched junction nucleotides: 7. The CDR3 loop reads CASSNTGDSNTEAFF. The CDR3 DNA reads TGTGCCAGCAGTAACACAGGGGACTCGAACACTGAAGCTTTCTTT.

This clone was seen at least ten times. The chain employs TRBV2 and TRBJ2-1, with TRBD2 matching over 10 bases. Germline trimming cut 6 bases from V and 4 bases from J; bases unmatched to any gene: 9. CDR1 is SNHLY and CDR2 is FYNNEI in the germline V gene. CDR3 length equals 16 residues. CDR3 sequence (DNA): TGTGCCAGCAGCTCCAGAGCGGGGGGGCCTTACAATGAGCAGTTCTTC. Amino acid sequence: CASSSRAGGPYNEQFF. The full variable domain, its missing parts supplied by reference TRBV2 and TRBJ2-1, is EPEVTQTPSHQVTQMGQEVILRCVPISNHLYFYWYRQILGQKVEFLVSFYNNEISEKSEIFDDQFSVERPDGSNFTLKIRSTKLEDSAMYFCASSSRAGGPYNEQFFGPGTRLTVL.

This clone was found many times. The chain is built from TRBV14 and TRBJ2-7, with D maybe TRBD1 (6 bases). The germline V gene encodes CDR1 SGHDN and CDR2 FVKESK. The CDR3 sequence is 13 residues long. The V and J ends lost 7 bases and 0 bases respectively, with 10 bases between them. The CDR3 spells CASKGDNSYEQYF. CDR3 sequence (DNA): TGTGCCAGCAAGGGGGATAACTCCTACGAGCAGTACTTC.

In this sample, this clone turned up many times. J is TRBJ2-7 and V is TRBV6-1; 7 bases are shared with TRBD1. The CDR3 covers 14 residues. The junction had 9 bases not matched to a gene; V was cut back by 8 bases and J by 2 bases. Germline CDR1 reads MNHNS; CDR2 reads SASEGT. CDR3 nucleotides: TGTGCCAGCCTCTCAGGGGGAGTCCCCTACGAGCAGTACTTC. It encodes CASLSGGVPYEQYF.

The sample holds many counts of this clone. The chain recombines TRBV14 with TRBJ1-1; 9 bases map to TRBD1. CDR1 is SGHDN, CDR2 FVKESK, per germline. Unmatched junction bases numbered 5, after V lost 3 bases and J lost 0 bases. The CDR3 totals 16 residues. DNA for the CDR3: TGTGCCAGCAGCCACCGGACAGGGGCCATGAACACTGAAGCTTTCTTT. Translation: CASSHRTGAMNTEAFF. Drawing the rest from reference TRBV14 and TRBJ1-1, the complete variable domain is EAGVTQFPSHSVIEKGQTVTLRCDPISGHDNLYWYRRVMGKEIKFLLHFVKESKQDESGMPNNRFLAERTGGTYSTLKVQPAELEDSGVYFCASSHRTGAMNTEAFFGQGTRLTVV.

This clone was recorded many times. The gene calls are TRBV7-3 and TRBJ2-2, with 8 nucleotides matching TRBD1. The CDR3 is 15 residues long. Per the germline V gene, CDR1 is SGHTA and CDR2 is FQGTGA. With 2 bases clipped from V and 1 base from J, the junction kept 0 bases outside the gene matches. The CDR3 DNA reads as TGTGCCAGCAGCTTAGGGACAGGGAACACCGGGGAGCTGTTTTTT. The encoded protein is CASSLGTGNTGELFF.

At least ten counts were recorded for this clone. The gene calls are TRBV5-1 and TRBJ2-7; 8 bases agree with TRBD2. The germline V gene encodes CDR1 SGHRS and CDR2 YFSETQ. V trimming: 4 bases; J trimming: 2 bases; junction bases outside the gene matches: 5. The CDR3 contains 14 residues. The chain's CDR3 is CASSPREGAYEQYF. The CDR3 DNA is TGCGCCAGCAGCCCCCGGGAGGGGGCCTACGAGCAGTACTTC.

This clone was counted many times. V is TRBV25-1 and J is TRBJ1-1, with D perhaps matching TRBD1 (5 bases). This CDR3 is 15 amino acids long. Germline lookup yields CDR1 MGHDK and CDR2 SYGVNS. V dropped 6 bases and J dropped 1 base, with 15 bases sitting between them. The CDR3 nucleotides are TGTGCCAGCAGCTGGGGCACCCAAGGGAACACTGAAGCTTTCTTT. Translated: CASSWGTQGNTEAFF.

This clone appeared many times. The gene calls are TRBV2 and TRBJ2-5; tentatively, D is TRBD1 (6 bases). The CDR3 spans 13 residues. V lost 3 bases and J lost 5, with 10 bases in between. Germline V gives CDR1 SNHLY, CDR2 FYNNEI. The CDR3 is CASSDGGGETQYF. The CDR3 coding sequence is TGTGCCAGCAGTGATGGGGGCGGCGAGACCCAGTACTTC. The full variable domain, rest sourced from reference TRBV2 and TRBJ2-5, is EPEVTQTPSHQVTQMGQEVILRCVPISNHLYFYWYRQILGQKVEFLVSFYNNEISEKSEIFDDQFSVERPDGSNFTLKIRSTKLEDSAMYFCASSDGGGETQYFGPGTRLLVL.

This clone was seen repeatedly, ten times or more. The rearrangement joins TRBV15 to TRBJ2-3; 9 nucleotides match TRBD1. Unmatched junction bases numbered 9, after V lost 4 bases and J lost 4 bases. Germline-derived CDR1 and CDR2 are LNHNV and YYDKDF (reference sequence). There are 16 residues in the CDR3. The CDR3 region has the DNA TGTGCCACCAGCATTCCGGGACAGGGAATTTCAGATACGCAGTATTTT. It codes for CATSIPGQGISDTQYF.